This T cell receptor beta chain originates from a study of blood T cell repertoires in COVID-19. Study-level background: Acute and convalescent COVID-19 specimens originated in the United States, Italy and Spain. From T cells, B-cell-depleted T cells, or PBMCs came the material, which was cDNA or gDNA.

In the original analysis: Nucleated cell number was recorded as an estimate derived from reference gene primer amplification. Profiled with immunoSEQ multiplex PCR; TCRdb holds only in-frame clones, not every one. That table gives V, J and clone size, and the DNA gave D and trimming. The sample lists under 250,000 clones, roughly 85% occurring once. CDR1 MRHNA and CDR2 SNTAGT come from the germline V gene. V was pared by 4 bases and J by 0 bases, with 4 bases of the junction left unmatched. The CDR3 runs to 16 residues. This clone was observed once. This chain joins TRBV6-4 and TRBJ2-3; 10 bases fit TRBD2. The receptor was isolated from an elderly woman with acute or convalescent COVID-19. Sequenced material: peripheral blood. The CDR3 reads CASSVSSGGSTDTQYF. The DNA of the CDR3 is TGTGCCAGCAGTGTCTCTAGCGGGGGAAGCACAGATACGCAGTATTTT.